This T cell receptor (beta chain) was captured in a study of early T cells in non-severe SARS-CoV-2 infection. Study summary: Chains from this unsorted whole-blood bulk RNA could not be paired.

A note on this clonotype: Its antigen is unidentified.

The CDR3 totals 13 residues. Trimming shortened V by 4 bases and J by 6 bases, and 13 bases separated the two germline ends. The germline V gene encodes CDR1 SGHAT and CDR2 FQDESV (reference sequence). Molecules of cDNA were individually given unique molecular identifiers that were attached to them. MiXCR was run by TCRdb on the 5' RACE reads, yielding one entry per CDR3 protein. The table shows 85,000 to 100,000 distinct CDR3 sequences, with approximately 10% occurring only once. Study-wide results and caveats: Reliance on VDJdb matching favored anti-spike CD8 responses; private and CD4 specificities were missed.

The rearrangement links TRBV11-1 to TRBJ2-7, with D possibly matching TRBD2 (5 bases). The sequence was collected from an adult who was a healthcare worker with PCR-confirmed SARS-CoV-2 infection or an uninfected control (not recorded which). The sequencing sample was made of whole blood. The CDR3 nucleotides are TGTGCCAGCAGCTGGGGAGCCGTCGGCGAGCAGTACTTC. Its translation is CASSWGAVGEQYF.